This TCR beta chain originates from a study of graft-versus-host responses after intestinal transplantation. Generated by immunoSEQ multiplex PCR, the TCRdb table keeps only in-frame clones and is missing some. This table holds about 90,000 clones, roughly 80% found once. With 0 bases clipped from V and 5 bases from J, the junction kept 9 bases outside the gene matches. The CDR3 is made up of 17 amino acids. In germline, CDR1 is SGHRS, CDR2 YFSETQ. Regarding this clone: Its antigen is as yet unknown.

Sample: unstimulated CD4+ T cells sorted from spleen or lymph node cells, taken before intestinal transplant. The receptor's source is a human donor who received an intestinal transplant. J is TRBJ2-7 and V is TRBV5-1, with 12 bases aligning to TRBD1. This CDR3 is CASSLDPTGQGANEQYF. The CDR3 bases are TGCGCCAGCAGCTTGGATCCTACGGGACAGGGGGCCAACGAGCAGTACTTC.